This T cell receptor beta chain appears in the sequencing data of a study of blood T cell repertoires in COVID-19. Study-wide context: Sources were T cells, B-cell-depleted T cells, or PBMCs; the material itself was cDNA or gDNA.

V shed 6 bases and J shed 2 bases, with 6 bases lying between them. Germline CDR1 reads SQVTM; CDR2 reads ANQGSEA. This CDR3 contains 11 residues. This clone turned up a few times. Repertoires were generated with immunoSEQ multiplex PCR, while TCRdb's copy carries only in-frame clones and drops some. The table lists around 95,000 clones, roughly 84% of them singletons. Sequenced sample: peripheral blood. The TCR originated in a human donor in a cohort sampled during active COVID-19. The chain recombines TRBV29-1 with TRBJ2-3; D not certain. The CDR3 DNA is TGCAGCGTGTCTTTCACAGATACGCAGTATTTT. It codes for CSVSFTDTQYF.